The 28 T cell receptor beta chains presented below share a single source sample, sequenced in a study of spatial heterogeneity in lung cancer. Whole-study results and caveats: The number of expanded tumor alpha and beta chains correlated with mutation number.

Time point meaning: sample taken at primary tumor resection. In TCRdb, the 5' RACE reads were re-called with MiXCR into one record per CDR3 protein. This repertoire shows about 1,700 distinct CDR3 sequences, about 4.2% found once; its top ten account for 29%. These receptors' antigens are unknown. Here the sequenced sample was lung tumor tissue, taken at surgery. The receptor set was obtained from a male donor with early-stage non-small cell lung cancer.

This clonotype turned up a few times. The chain combines TRBV7-9 with TRBJ2-3; D is possibly TRBD1 or TRBD2 (5 bases each). This CDR3 comprises 15 residues. The germline V and J ends were trimmed by 2 bases and 2 bases, with 11 bases remaining between them. Germline V gene lookup returns CDR1 SEHNR and CDR2 FQNEAQ (reference sequence). In nucleotides, the CDR3 is TGTGCCAGCAGCTTAAGTTCCGGGACCACAGATACGCAGTATTTT. This translates into CASSLSSGTTDTQYF.

This clonotype is medium-sized (0.01 to 0.1%) within its sample. The junction shows a germline mismatch at one end, possibly a read error. The chain carries TRBV12-3 or TRBV12-4 and TRBJ2-2; D may be TRBD1 or TRBD2 (5 bases each). CDR3 length: 18 residues. The CDR3: CASRSSRDLSANTGERFF. DNA of the CDR3: TGTGCCAGCAGGAGTTCCCGGGACCTGAGTGCGAACACCGGGGAGCGGTTTTTT.

The table lists this clonotype with many counts. The chain employs TRBV27 and TRBJ2-4, with 8 bases matching TRBD1. The length of the CDR3 is 12 residues. Germline loops: CDR1 MNHEY, CDR2 SMNVEV (reference sequence). V lost 10 bases, J lost 4 bases, and 3 bases stayed unmatched. Written as DNA, the CDR3 is TGTGCCACCCGGACAGGGAAAAACATTCAGTACTTC. It is translated as CATRTGKNIQYF.

By share, this clonotype counts as medium-sized (0.01 to 0.1%). The chain is built from TRBV7-2 and TRBJ2-7, with D hard to call. Trimming removed 2 bases from V and 2 bases from J, with 4 bases in between. Germline CDR1 is SGHTA and CDR2 is FQGNSA. This CDR3 is built from 12 residues. The CDR3 coding sequence is TGTGCCAGCAGCTTAAGACCCTACGAGCAGTACTTC. This gives the protein CASSLRPYEQYF.

This clonotype is classed as medium-sized. This chain connects TRBV5-1 to TRBJ2-3, with 8 bases matching TRBD1. The length of the CDR3 is 17 residues. Germline trimming cut 4 bases from V and 0 bases from J; bases unmatched to any gene: 10. Germline CDR1 SGHRS, CDR2 YFSETQ. CDR3 in DNA: TGCGCCAGCAGCCCCCAGGGGGCACTCTCTAGCACAGATACGCAGTATTTT. Amino acids: CASSPQGALSSTDTQYF. The variable domain in full, completed from reference TRBV5-1 and TRBJ2-3, reads KAGVTQTPRYLIKTRGQQVTLSCSPISGHRSVSWYQQTPGQGLQFLFEYFSETQRNKGNFPGRFSGRQFSNSRSEMNVSTLELGDSALYLCASSPQGALSSTDTQYFGPGTRLTVL.

This clonotype is medium-sized. The chain links TRBV7-9 to TRBJ2-3, with unresolved D. The CDR3 is 13 residues long. Germline V gene sequence: CDR1 SEHNR, CDR2 FQNEAQ (reference sequence). V lost 8 bases and J lost 0, with 9 bases in between. In nucleotides, the CDR3 is TGTGCCAGCGGCCCCGGCAGCACAGATACGCAGTATTTT. Translated, it gives CASGPGSTDTQYF.

This clonotype has ten or more counts. The chain recombines TRBV28 with TRBJ2-7, with TRBD2 identical over 7 bases. Trimming cost V 3 bases and J 7 bases; bases outside gene matches: 9. The CDR3 has 14 amino acids. CDR1 is MDHEN, CDR2 SYDVKM, per germline. In DNA, the CDR3 is TGTGCCAGCAGTTTCCCAGGGAGGGGTCGGGAGCAGTACTTC. Residues: CASSFPGRGREQYF.

This clonotype is termed medium-sized. The gene calls are TRBV6-2 or TRBV6-3 and TRBJ1-2; 10 positions match TRBD1. The CDR3 is made up of 13 amino acids. J lost 8 bases, V lost 7 bases, and 7 bases had no gene match. Germline lookup yields CDR1 MNHEY and CDR2 SVGEGT. The CDR3 protein is CASTRQGAGGYTF. The CDR3 DNA is TGTGCCAGCACCCGACAGGGGGCAGGAGGCTACACCTTC.

This clonotype was seen more than once but under ten times. The genes are TRBV9 and TRBJ2-1, with 9 bases aligning to TRBD2. The germline V gene encodes CDR1 SGDLS and CDR2 YYNGEE. This CDR3 spans 17 amino acids. Germline trimming cut 2 bases from V and 2 bases from J; bases unmatched to any gene: 8. In nucleotides, the CDR3 is TGTGCCAGCAGCGTCTACAGCGGGGGGCTCGCCTACAATGAGCAGTTCTTC. Translated: CASSVYSGGLAYNEQFF.

Many counts were recorded for this clonotype. The V and J genes are TRBV18 and TRBJ1-1, with TRBD1 matching over 7 bases. The length of the CDR3 is 15 residues. V lost 3 bases to trimming and J lost 4 bases; unmatched junction nucleotides: 8. Germline values: CDR1 KGHSH, CDR2 LQKENI. CDR3 loop: CASSPSTGRSTEAFF. The CDR3 bases are TGTGCCAGCTCACCTTCGACAGGGAGAAGCACTGAAGCTTTCTTT.

By proportion, this clonotype is medium-sized. The chain employs TRBV5-8 and TRBJ1-5; TRBD1 agrees at 8 bases. Germline-derived CDR1 and CDR2 are SGHTS and YDEGEE. The length of the CDR3 is 16 residues. V lost 1 base to trimming and J lost 2 bases; unmatched junction nucleotides: 5. The CDR3 DNA reads as TGTGCCAGCAGCTTGTTTCAGGGGGCAGGCAATCAGCCCCAGCATTTT. The encoded protein is CASSLFQGAGNQPQHF.

This clonotype came up many times. The rearrangement links TRBV4-3 to TRBJ1-2, with 9 bases fitting TRBD1. J gave up 5 bases and V 3 bases, and 7 bases lay outside the gene matches. Germline values: CDR1 LGHNA, CDR2 YSLEER. There are 15 residues in the CDR3. The CDR3 here is CASSHAHGTGYGYTF. The CDR3 DNA reads as TGCGCCAGCAGCCACGCCCACGGGACAGGGTATGGCTACACCTTC.

This clonotype is termed medium-sized. The CDR3 spells CASSLARTGEGIQYF. In nucleotides, the CDR3 is TGTGCCAGCAGCTTGGCCCGCACGGGGGAAGGCATTCAGTACTTC. The chain has TRBV11-2 and TRBJ2-4; the D gene is possibly TRBD2 (6 bases). Looked up from germline, CDR1 is SGHAT and CDR2 is FQNNGV. The CDR3 totals 15 residues. Trimming cost V 3 bases and J 9 bases, with 18 bases left between them.

At least ten counts were recorded for this clonotype. The chain carries TRBV7-6 and TRBJ1-3, with D tentatively TRBD1 (5 bases). The germline V gene has CDR1 SGHVS and CDR2 FNYEAQ. The CDR3 loop spans 14 amino acids. V lost 5 bases, J lost 8 bases, and 16 bases lay in between. CDR3 region: CASSRGTSGDTIYF. The CDR3 DNA follows: TGTGCCAGCAGCCGTGGGACGTCGGGGGACACCATATATTTT.

This clonotype ranks as medium-sized. The V and J genes are TRBV3-1 and TRBJ2-3; D ambiguous. CDR3 length equals 18 residues. Trimming removed 1 base from V and 1 base from J, with 18 bases in between. Germline V gene data show CDR1 as LGHDT and CDR2 as YNNKEL (reference sequence). CDR3 amino acids: CASSQGRSDKTGTDTQYF. CDR3 in DNA: TGTGCCAGCAGCCAAGGAAGGTCGGATAAAACAGGCACAGATACGCAGTATTTT.

This clonotype was detected many times. The chain employs TRBV15 and TRBJ2-2, with TRBD1 matching 9 bases. The CDR3 is 18 residues long. Germline-derived CDR1 and CDR2 are LNHNV and YYDKDF (reference sequence). After removal of 2 bases from V and 2 bases from J, the junction contained 9 bases not matched to a gene. This chain's CDR3 is CATSRPKGTGGNTGELFF. The CDR3 bases are TGTGCCACCAGCAGACCTAAGGGAACAGGGGGCAACACCGGGGAGCTGTTTTTT.

This clonotype is medium-sized in the sample. V gene TRBV7-2 combines with J gene TRBJ2-7, with D uncertain. Trimming pared 4 bases from V and 0 bases from J, leaving 10 bases between. CDR1 and CDR2 from the germline V gene are SGHTA and FQGNSA. The CDR3 totals 14 residues. Here the CDR3 DNA reads TGTGCCAGCAGCTCCTTGGCGAGCTCCTACGAGCAGTACTTC. Its protein is CASSSLASSYEQYF.

This clonotype is deemed large (0.1 to 1%). V is TRBV20-1 and J is TRBJ1-1; a possible D gene is TRBD1 (5 bases). The CDR3 runs to 13 residues. V dropped 0 bases and J dropped 9 bases, with 14 bases sitting between them. The V gene's germline CDR1 is DFQATT and CDR2 SNEGSKA (reference sequence). CDR3: CSARERDGVQAFF. The CDR3, as DNA: TGCAGTGCTAGAGAGAGGGACGGAGTACAAGCTTTCTTT.

In its sample, this clonotype ranks as medium-sized (0.01 to 0.1%). This chain connects TRBV2 to TRBJ2-2; D gene unclear. The length of the CDR3 is 17 residues. The germline gives CDR1 SNHLY, CDR2 FYNNEI. Trimming pared 8 bases from V and 2 bases from J, leaving 21 bases between. CDR3 nucleotides: TGTGCCAGCCAGTCCCCATACCTACAGATCAACACCGGGGAGCTGTTTTTT. Translating gives CASQSPYLQINTGELFF. The entire variable domain, with the rest obtained from reference TRBV2 and TRBJ2-2, is as follows: EPEVTQTPSHQVTQMGQEVILRCVPISNHLYFYWYRQILGQKVEFLVSFYNNEISEKSEIFDDQFSVERPDGSNFTLKIRSTKLEDSAMYFCASQSPYLQINTGELFFGEGSRLTVL.

In its sample, this clonotype is medium-sized. The V gene is TRBV6-2 or TRBV6-3, the J gene TRBJ1-5; TRBD1 aligns across 7 bases. Germline V gene lookup returns CDR1 MNHEY and CDR2 SVGEGT. CDR3 length equals 14 residues. Losses at the gene ends were 6 bases for V and 6 bases for J; bases not matched to a gene: 8. CDR3 DNA sequence: TGTGCCAGCAGCAGGGGGGCCATGGGTCAGCCCCAGCATTTT. Translation: CASSRGAMGQPQHF.

This clonotype was counted at least ten times. This chain connects TRBV12-3 or TRBV12-4 to TRBJ1-4; 10 bases align to TRBD1. The V and J ends lost 5 bases and 5 bases, in that order; junction bases with no gene match: 5. The CDR3 is made up of 15 amino acids. CDR3 in DNA: TGTGCCAGCAGTCCGCCGGACAGGGGGAATGAAAAACTGTTTTTT. Its translation: CASSPPDRGNEKLFF.

This clonotype was seen only a few times. The genes are TRBV5-1 and TRBJ1-1; D is unclear. Trimming pared 0 bases from V and 1 base from J, leaving 7 bases between. The CDR3 has 14 residues. Per germline, CDR1 SGHRS and CDR2 YFSETQ. CDR3 sequence (DNA): TGCGCCAGCAGCTTGGCCAGTCAGAACACTGAAGCTTTCTTT. Its protein product is CASSLASQNTEAFF.

This clonotype is medium-sized. This chain links TRBV3-1 with TRBJ2-5; D could derive from TRBD1 or TRBD2 (5 bases each). Looked up from germline, CDR1 is LGHDT and CDR2 is YNNKEL (reference sequence). The CDR3 sequence is 15 residues long. Trimming cost V 1 base and J 0 bases, with 9 bases left between them. The DNA of the CDR3 is TGTGCCAGCAGCCAAGGTCCGGGACACCAAGAGACCCAGTACTTC. Protein sequence: CASSQGPGHQETQYF.

In its sample, this clonotype is medium-sized. The chain employs TRBV18 and TRBJ1-5; maybe TRBD1 (6 bases). The V end lost 0 bases, the J end lost 5 bases, and 11 bases lay between the germline ends. Germline CDR1 is KGHSH and CDR2 is LQKENI. The CDR3 has 15 amino acids. The CDR3 nucleotides read TGTGCCAGCTCACCACCGGACAGTTTGGATCAGCCCCAGCATTTT. Translation gives CASSPPDSLDQPQHF. Supplemented by reference TRBV18 and TRBJ1-5, the full variable domain reads NAGVMQNPRHLVRRRGQEARLRCSPMKGHSHVYWYRQLPEEGLKFMVYLQKENIIDESGMPKERFSAEFPKEGPSILRIQQVVRGDSAAYFCASSPPDSLDQPQHFGDGTRLSIL.

V is TRBV5-1 and J is TRBJ2-7, with a weak D call TRBD1 (6 bases). Germline assignment: CDR1 SGHRS and CDR2 YFSETQ. The CDR3 sequence is 12 residues long. Trimming took off 5 bases at V and 3 bases at J, with 9 bases between the two ends. CDR3 nucleotides: TGCGCCAGCAGTCCGGACAGCTACGAGCAGTACTTC. It yields the protein CASSPDSYEQYF.

This clonotype is medium-sized. The chain has TRBV12-3 or TRBV12-4 and TRBJ2-4; 12 nucleotides line up with TRBD2. V trimming: 3 bases; J trimming: 0 bases; junction bases outside the gene matches: 0. CDR3 length: 16 residues. Here the CDR3 DNA reads TGTGCCAGCAGTTTGACTAGCGGGGGAGCCAAAAACATTCAGTACTTC. Amino acid sequence: CASSLTSGGAKNIQYF.

Within the sample, this clonotype is large. The rearrangement links TRBV28 to TRBJ1-5; tentatively, D is TRBD1 (6 bases). The CDR3 totals 16 residues. Germline values: CDR1 MDHEN, CDR2 SYDVKM. With 5 bases removed from V and 1 base from J, the gap between germline ends came to 15 bases. In DNA form, the CDR3 reads TGTGCCAGCAGTCCGGGACACGGGGGCAGCAATCAGCCCCAGCATTTT. Its protein product is CASSPGHGGSNQPQHF.

This clonotype is medium-sized in the sample. CDR3 sequence (DNA): TGTGCCAGCAGCGTACCGGGACAGGTCGCAGATACGCAGTATTTT. Translation gives CASSVPGQVADTQYF. The chain carries TRBV9 and TRBJ2-3, with 8 bases fitting TRBD1. This CDR3 comprises 15 residues. The germline V gene encodes CDR1 SGDLS and CDR2 YYNGEE. The V gene end was trimmed by 1 base and the J gene end by 4 bases; junction bases not matched to a gene: 5.